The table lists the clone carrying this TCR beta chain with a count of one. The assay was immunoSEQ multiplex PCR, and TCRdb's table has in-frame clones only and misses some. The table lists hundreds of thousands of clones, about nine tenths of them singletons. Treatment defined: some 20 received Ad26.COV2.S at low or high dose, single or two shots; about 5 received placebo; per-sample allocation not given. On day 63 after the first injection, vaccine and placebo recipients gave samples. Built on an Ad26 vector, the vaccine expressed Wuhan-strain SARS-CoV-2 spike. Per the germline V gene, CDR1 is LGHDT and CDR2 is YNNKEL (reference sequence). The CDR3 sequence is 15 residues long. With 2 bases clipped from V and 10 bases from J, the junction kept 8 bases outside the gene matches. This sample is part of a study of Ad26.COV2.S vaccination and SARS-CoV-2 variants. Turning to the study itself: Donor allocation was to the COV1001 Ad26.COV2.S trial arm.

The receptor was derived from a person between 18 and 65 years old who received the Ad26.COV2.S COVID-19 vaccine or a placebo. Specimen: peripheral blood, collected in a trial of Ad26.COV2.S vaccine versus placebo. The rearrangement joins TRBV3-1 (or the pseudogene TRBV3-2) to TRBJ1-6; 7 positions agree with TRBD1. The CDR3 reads CASSQSDRVGSPLHF. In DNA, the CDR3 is TGTGCCAGCAGCCAATCAGACAGGGTTGGCTCACCCCTCCACTTT.